The clone carrying this T cell receptor (beta chain) showed up just a few times. The antigen is undetermined. This CDR3 comprises 12 residues. Trimming took 4 bases from V and 7 from J; bases not matched to a gene: 3. Germline CDR1 and CDR2: LGHDT and YNNKEL (reference sequence). The sample belongs to a study of Graves' ophthalmopathy and Graves' hyperthyroidism. As the template, RNA transcripts were used to amplify TCR beta CDR3 regions. Following a first-round RT-PCR that used HTBI primers, a second-round multiplex PCR was carried out. MiXCR, run by TCRdb on the multiplex PCR reads, gives a single entry per CDR3 protein. The sample includes 350,000 to 450,000 distinct CDR3 sequences, around 21% seen only once; the top ten take 2.5% to 3%. Excluded: other autoimmune disease, uncontrolled infection, pregnancy or lactation. Study outcomes and limitations: The model's ophthalmopathy progression predictions had 55% to 71% sensitivity and about 72% specificity.

The rearrangement uses TRBV3-1 and TRBJ1-2; 7 nucleotides agree with TRBD1. This TCR was recovered from a woman younger than 30 with stable Graves' hyperthyroidism. The sample consisted of peripheral blood. As DNA, the CDR3 is TGTGCCAGCAGCCTCAACAGGGGTGGCTACACCTTC. Protein sequence: CASSLNRGGYTF.